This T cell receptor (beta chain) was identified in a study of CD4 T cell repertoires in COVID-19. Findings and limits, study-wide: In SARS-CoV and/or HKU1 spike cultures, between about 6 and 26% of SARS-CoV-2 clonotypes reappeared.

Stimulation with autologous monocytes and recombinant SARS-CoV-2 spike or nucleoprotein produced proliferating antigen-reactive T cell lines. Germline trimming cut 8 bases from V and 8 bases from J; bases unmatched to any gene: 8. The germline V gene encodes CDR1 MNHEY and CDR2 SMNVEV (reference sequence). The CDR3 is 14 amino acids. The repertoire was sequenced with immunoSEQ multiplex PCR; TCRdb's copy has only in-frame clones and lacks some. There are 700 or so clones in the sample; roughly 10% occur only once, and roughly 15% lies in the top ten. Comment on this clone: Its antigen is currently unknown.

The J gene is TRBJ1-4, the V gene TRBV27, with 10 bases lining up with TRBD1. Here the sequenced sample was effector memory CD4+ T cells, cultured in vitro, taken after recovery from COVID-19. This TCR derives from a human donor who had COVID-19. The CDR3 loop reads CASGVGTGDEKLFF. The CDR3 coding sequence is TGTGCCAGCGGGGTTGGGACAGGGGACGAAAAACTGTTTTTT.